This T cell receptor beta chain is from a study of blood T cell repertoires in COVID-19 (dated by TCRdb to 2020 to 2021). Some background on the complete study: Collaborator samples came from the United States, Italy and Spain and covered acute and convalescent phases of COVID-19. The repertoires were made available in a free public database intended to serve as a resource for research on the immune response to SARS-CoV-2. The sample metadata nearly always contained a de-identified subject ID, COVID-19 status, age in years and sex. The prospective study material was composed of cDNA or gDNA derived from T cells, B-cell-depleted T cells, or PBMCs. The samples were drawn from two sources: the first 160 participants of the ongoing ImmuneRACE study, and some 1,300 subjects contributed by 6 global collaborators. The dataset comprised deeply sampled blood TCRbeta repertoires from subjects exposed to, actively infected with, or recovered from COVID-19. Where available, HLA class I and class II types were taken from metadata supplied by the sample provider and were not determined by assay-based typing.

About this clone itself: What antigen it recognizes has not been identified. No quality values exist for individual bases; no much larger clone is one base distant.

TCRbeta CDR3 regions were amplified from genomic DNA using the immunoSEQ Assay, a bias-controlled multiplex PCR. The published analysis was carried out like this. Nucleated cell counts per sample were estimated from amplification of reference gene primers within the assay. To quantify the absolute abundance of each unique TCRbeta CDR3 rearrangement, sequence reads were collapsed and filtered. Productive Simpson clonality was computed per sample as the square root of Simpson's diversity index over productive rearrangements. TCRdb carries this immuneACCESS record with in-frame sequences only. Its versions omit some clonotypes, under half of them owing to an unresolved V gene in the studies checked, with the rest unexplained. That table is the source of V, J and clone size, and D and trimming were worked out from the DNA. For this sample the table gives more than 150,000 clones, of which roughly 78% were detected only once. About 3% of the sample goes to the ten largest clones.

The germline V gene specifies SGHDT as CDR1 and YYEEEE as CDR2. The CDR3 has 14 amino acids, counting the end cysteine and phenylalanine. CDR3 DNA only is kept here, 42 bases in frame from base 1. Unmatched junction bases come to 7, with V trimmed by 6 bases and J by 6 bases. Points the paper makes about the study in general: The amount of clinical and demographic metadata varied by source and participant and was provided uncurated.

Collaborating institutions collected whole blood in K2EDTA tubes following their own protocols. For TCRbeta analysis, collaborators shipped samples as frozen whole blood, isolated PBMCs, or DNA extracted from either of those sample types. Specimen: peripheral blood. The chain is made from TRBV5-6 and TRBJ2-3; TRBD2 agrees with 10 junctional bases. This clonotype was obtained from a woman aged 80 or over with active or convalescent COVID-19. DNA sequence: TGTGCCAGCACATTGACTAGCGGGTTTGATACGCAGTATTTT. The resulting protein is CASTLTSGFDTQYF.